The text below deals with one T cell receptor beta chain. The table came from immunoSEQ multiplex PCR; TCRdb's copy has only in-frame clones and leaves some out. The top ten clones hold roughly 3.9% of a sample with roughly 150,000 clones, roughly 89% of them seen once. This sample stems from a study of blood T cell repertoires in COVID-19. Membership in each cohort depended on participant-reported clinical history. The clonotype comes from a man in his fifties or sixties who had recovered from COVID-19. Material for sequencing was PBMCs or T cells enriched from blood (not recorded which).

The CDR3 protein is CASSFWASWLSEQFF. DNA of the CDR3: TGTGCCAGCAGTTTTTGGGCTAGCTGGCTCAGTGAGCAGTTCTTC. The rearrangement links TRBV28 to TRBJ2-1; D possibly corresponds to TRBD2 (5 bases). V was cut by 3 bases and J by 9 bases, with 18 bases left in between. CDR1 and CDR2 from the germline V gene are MDHEN and SYDVKM. There are 15 residues in the CDR3. The complete variable domain, with remaining parts taken from reference TRBV28 and TRBJ2-1, reads DVKVTQSSRYLVKRTGEKVFLECVQDMDHENMFWYRQDPGLGLRLIYFSYDVKMKEKGDIPEGYSVSREKKERFSLILESASTNQTSMYLCASSFWASWLSEQFFGPGTRLTVL.